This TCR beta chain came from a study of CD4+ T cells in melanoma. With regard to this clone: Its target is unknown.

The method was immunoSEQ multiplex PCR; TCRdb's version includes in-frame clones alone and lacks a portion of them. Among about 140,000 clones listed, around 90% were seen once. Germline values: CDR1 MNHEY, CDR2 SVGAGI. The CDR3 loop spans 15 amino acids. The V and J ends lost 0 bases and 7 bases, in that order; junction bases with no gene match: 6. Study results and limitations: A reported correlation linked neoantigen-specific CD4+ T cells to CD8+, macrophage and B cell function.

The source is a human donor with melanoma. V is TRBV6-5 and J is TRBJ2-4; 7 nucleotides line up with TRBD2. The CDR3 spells CASSYSGGTGNIQYF. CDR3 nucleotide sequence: TGTGCCAGCAGTTACTCCGGGGGGACGGGGAACATTCAGTACTTC.